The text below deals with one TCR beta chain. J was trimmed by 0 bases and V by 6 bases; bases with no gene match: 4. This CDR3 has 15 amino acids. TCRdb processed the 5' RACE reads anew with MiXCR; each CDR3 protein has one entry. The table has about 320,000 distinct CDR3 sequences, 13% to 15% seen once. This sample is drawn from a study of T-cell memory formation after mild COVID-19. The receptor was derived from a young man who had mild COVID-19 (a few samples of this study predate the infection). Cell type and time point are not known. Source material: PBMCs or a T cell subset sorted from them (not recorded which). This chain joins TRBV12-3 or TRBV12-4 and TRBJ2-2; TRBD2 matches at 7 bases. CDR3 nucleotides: TGTGCCAGCAGCTCGGGACTAACGAACACCGGGGAGCTGTTTTTT. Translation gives CASSSGLTNTGELFF.